This TCR beta chain was sequenced in a study of T-cell memory formation after mild COVID-19. Study-wide results and caveats: CD4+ contracting clones were mainly CM and EM; CD8+ ones, EMRA.

Researchers used 5'RACE with constant-segment primers to make TCR alpha and TCR beta cDNA libraries that carry sample barcodes and UMIs. From the 5' RACE reads, TCRdb called clonotypes with MiXCR, one entry per CDR3 protein. The table shows roughly 310,000 distinct CDR3 sequences, with 15% to 20% occurring only once. A note on this clonotype: Its target is not known.

The CDR3 extends over 15 amino acids. CDR1 and CDR2 (germline): KGHSH, LQKENI. V dropped 3 bases and J dropped 2; count of bases not matched to a gene: 2. This receptor was taken from a man aged 18 to 29 who had mild COVID-19 (a few samples of this study predate the infection). Cell type and time point are not known. Input material: PBMCs or a T cell subset sorted from them (not recorded which). V usage is TRBV18 and J usage is TRBJ2-7; 12 bases are shared with TRBD1. The CDR3 DNA sequence: TGTGCCAGCTCACCGGGACAGGGGGCTGCCTACGAGCAGTACTTC. Translating it yields CASSPGQGAAYEQYF.